The 9 T cell receptor beta chains below all came from one sample that was sequenced in a study of blood T cell repertoires in COVID-19 (dated by TCRdb to 2020 to 2022). To prepare the library, the immunoSEQ multiplex PCR assay was applied. This immuneACCESS table, as held by TCRdb, lists in-frame sequences with V and J called but not all clones. Of the missing ones, under half trace to an unresolved V gene in checked studies; the others have no known cause. This sample comprises around 180,000 clones, roughly 83% of them detected only once. Of the sample, more than 1.5% falls within the top ten clones. Sample: peripheral blood. Receptor source: a human donor in a cohort sampled during active COVID-19.

The chain employs TRBV6-5 and TRBJ1-2, with 7 bases lining up with TRBD1. The junction had 5 bases not matched to a gene; V was cut back by 6 bases and J by 4 bases. The CDR3 is 13 residues long. Per the germline V gene, CDR1 is MNHEY and CDR2 is SVGAGI. CDR3 protein: CASRRPGGYGYTF. For the CDR3, the DNA is TGTGCCAGCAGGCGCCCAGGGGGCTATGGCTACACCTTC.

The chain is built from TRBV3-1 (or the pseudogene TRBV3-2) and TRBJ1-2, with D perhaps matching TRBD1 (6 bases). The CDR3 extends over 16 amino acids. Per germline, CDR1 LGHDT and CDR2 YNNKEL (reference sequence). The germline V and J ends were trimmed by 0 bases and 8 bases, with 19 bases remaining between them. The CDR3: CASSQDSRRGGRGYTF. The CDR3 coding sequence is TGTGCCAGCAGCCAAGATTCCCGACGGGGGGGCCGGGGCTACACCTTC.

This chain joins TRBV5-4 and TRBJ1-2, with 7 bases that match TRBD1. The CDR3 is 14 residues long. The V and J ends lost 4 bases and 4 bases, in that order; junction bases with no gene match: 7. Germline V gene lookup returns CDR1 SGHNT and CDR2 YYREEE (reference sequence). The CDR3 here is CASSRSDRSYGYTF. DNA of the CDR3: TGTGCCAGCAGCCGATCGGACAGGAGCTATGGCTACACCTTC.

The chain carries TRBV6-5 and TRBJ2-7; unclear D gene. This CDR3 is built from 14 residues. Trimming removed 4 bases from V and 0 bases from J, with 10 bases in between. Germline CDR1 MNHEY, CDR2 SVGAGI. In nucleotides, the CDR3 is TGTGCCAGCAGTTCCCCACGGAGCTCCTACGAGCAGTACTTC. It encodes CASSSPRSSYEQYF.

The chain combines TRBV27 with TRBJ2-7, with a weak D call TRBD2 (5 bases). The germline V gene has CDR1 MNHEY and CDR2 SMNVEV (reference sequence). This CDR3 has 16 amino acids. V lost 5 bases to trimming and J lost 0 bases, with 17 bases between them. DNA for the CDR3: TGTGCCAGCAGTCCCGAGGGCGAATCCCCCTCCTACGAGCAGTACTTC. Translating it yields CASSPEGESPSYEQYF.

The chain links TRBV19 to TRBJ2-7, with 10 positions matching TRBD1. The germline gives CDR1 LNHDA, CDR2 SQIVND (reference sequence). The CDR3 length is 15 residues. With 0 bases clipped from V and 4 bases from J, the junction kept 3 bases outside the gene matches. CDR3 DNA sequence: TGTGCCAGTAGTATAGACCGGGACAGGGGTTACGAGCAGTACTTC. Amino acid sequence: CASSIDRDRGYEQYF.

The chain carries TRBV5-5 and TRBJ2-5; 11 bases map to TRBD1. This CDR3 comprises 17 residues. The V gene end was trimmed by 0 bases and the J gene end by 5 bases; junction bases not matched to a gene: 9. Per the germline V gene, CDR1 is SGHKS and CDR2 is YYEKEE (reference sequence). CDR3 nucleotides: TGTGCCAGCAGCTTGGGGCCCAGGACAGGGGGCGCGGAGACCCAGTACTTC. As protein: CASSLGPRTGGAETQYF.

The J gene is TRBJ2-7, the V gene TRBV10-3; 7 bases agree with TRBD1. The CDR3 totals 15 residues. The germline V gene has CDR1 ENHRY and CDR2 SYGVKD. V trimming: 3 bases; J trimming: 1 base; junction bases outside the gene matches: 6. CDR3 sequence: CAISDRGQLSYEQYF. CDR3 sequence (DNA): TGTGCCATCAGTGATAGGGGGCAGCTATCCTACGAGCAGTACTTC.

This chain joins TRBV28 and TRBJ2-7, with D possibly TRBD2 on 6 matching bases. Trimming removed 7 bases from V and 6 bases from J, with 13 bases in between. Germline V CDR1 and CDR2: MDHEN, SYDVKM. This CDR3 has 12 amino acids. DNA of the CDR3: TGTGCCAGCAAGGCGGGATGGTCCGAGCAGTACTTC. This gives the protein CASKAGWSEQYF.